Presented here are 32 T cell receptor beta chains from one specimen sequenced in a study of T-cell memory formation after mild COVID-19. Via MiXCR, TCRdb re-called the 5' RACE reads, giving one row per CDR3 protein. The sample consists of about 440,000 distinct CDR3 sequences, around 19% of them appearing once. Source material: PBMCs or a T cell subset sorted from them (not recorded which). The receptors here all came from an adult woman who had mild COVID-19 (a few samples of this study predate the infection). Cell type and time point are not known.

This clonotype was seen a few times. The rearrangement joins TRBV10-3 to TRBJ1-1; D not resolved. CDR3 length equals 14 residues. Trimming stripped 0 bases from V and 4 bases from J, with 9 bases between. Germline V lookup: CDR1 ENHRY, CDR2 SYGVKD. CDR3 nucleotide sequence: TGTGCCATCAGTGAGTCTAGCCGGGGCACTGAAGCTTTCTTT. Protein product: CAISESSRGTEAFF.

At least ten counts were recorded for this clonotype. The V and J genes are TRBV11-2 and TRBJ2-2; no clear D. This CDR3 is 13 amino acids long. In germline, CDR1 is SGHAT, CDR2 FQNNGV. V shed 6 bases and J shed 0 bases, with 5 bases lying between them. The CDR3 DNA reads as TGTGCCAGCAGTCGCACGAACACCGGGGAGCTGTTTTTT. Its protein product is CASSRTNTGELFF.

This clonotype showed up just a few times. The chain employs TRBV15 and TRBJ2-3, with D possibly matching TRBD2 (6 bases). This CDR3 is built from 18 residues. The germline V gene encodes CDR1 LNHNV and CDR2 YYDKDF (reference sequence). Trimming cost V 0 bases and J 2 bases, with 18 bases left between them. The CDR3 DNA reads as TGTGCCACCAGCAGAGATCGTAGGGCGGGGAGAATCACAGATACGCAGTATTTT. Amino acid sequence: CATSRDRRAGRITDTQYF.

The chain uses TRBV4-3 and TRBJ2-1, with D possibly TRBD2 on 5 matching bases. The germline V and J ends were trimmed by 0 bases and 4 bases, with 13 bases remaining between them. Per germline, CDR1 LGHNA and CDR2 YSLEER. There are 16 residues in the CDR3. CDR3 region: CASSQEGYSAYNEQFF. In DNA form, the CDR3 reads TGCGCCAGCAGCCAAGAGGGCTATAGCGCGTACAATGAGCAGTTCTTC.

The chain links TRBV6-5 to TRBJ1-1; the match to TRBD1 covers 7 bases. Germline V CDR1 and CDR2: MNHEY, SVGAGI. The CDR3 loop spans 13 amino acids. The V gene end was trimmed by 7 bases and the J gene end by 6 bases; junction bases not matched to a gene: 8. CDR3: CASTLGGPAEAFF. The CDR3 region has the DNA TGTGCCAGCACCCTAGGGGGCCCCGCTGAAGCTTTCTTT.

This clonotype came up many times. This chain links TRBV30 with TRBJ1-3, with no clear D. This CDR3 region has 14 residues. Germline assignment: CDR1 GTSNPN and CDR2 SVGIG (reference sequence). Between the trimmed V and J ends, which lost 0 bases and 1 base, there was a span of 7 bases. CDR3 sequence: CAWSVKGSGNTIYF. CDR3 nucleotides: TGTGCCTGGAGTGTAAAGGGATCTGGAAACACCATATATTTT.

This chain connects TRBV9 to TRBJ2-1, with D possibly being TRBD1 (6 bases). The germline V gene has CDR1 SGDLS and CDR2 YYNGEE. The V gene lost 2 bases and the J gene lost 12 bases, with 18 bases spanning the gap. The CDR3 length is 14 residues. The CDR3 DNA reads TGTGCCAGCAGCGTGGCCAACTTAGTAGGGGGGCAGTTCTTC. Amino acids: CASSVANLVGGQFF.

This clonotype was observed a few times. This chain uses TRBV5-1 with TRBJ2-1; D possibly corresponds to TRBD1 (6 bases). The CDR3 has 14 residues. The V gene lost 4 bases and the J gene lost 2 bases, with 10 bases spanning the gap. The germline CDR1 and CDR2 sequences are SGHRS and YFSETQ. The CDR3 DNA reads TGCGCCAGCAGCATCGACAGGACCTACAATGAGCAGTTCTTC. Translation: CASSIDRTYNEQFF.

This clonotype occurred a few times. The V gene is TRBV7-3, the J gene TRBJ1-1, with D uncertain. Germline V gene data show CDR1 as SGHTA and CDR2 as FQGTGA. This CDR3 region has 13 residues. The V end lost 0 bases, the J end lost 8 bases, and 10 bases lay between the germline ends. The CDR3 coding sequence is TGTGCCAGCAGCTTAACGATTGGAGACGAAGCTTTCTTT. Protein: CASSLTIGDEAFF.

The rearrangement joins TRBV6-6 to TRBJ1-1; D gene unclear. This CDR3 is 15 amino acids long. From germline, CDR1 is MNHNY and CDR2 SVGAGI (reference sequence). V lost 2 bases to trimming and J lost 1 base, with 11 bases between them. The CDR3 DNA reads TGTGCCAGCAGTTACGTTCTTGTAGGGAACACTGAAGCTTTCTTT. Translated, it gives CASSYVLVGNTEAFF.

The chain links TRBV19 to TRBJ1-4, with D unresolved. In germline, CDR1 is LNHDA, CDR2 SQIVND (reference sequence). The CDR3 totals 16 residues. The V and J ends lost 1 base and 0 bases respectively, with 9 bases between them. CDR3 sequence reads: CASSIAPPTTNEKLFF. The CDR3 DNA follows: TGTGCCAGTAGTATAGCTCCGCCTACAACTAATGAAAAACTGTTTTTT.

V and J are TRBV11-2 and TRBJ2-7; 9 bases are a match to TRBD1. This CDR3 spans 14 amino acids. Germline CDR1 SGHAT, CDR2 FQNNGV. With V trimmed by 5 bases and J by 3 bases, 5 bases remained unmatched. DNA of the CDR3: TGTGCCAGCAGCCCCTCGACAGGGGGCTACGAGCAGTACTTC. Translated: CASSPSTGGYEQYF.

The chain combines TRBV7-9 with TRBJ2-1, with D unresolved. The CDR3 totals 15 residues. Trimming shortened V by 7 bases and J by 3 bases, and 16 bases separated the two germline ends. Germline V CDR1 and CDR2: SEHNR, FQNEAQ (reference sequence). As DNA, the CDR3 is TGTGCCAGCATGGGTGGGGTCCACGACTACAATGAGCAGTTCTTC. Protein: CASMGGVHDYNEQFF.

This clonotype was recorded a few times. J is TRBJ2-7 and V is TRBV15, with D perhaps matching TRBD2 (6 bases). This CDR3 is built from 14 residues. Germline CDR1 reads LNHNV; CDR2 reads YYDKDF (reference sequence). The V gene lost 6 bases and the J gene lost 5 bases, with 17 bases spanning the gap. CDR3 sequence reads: CATSEGGGSHEQYF. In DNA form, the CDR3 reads TGTGCCACCAGTGAAGGCGGAGGGAGCCACGAGCAGTACTTC.

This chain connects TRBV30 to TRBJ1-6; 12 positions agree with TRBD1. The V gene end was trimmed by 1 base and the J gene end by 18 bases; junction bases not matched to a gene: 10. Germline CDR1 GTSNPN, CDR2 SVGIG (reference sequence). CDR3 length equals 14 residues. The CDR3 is CAWSAGTGGRTPHF. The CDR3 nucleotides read TGTGCCTGGAGTGCCGGGACAGGGGGCCGCACTCCCCACTTT.

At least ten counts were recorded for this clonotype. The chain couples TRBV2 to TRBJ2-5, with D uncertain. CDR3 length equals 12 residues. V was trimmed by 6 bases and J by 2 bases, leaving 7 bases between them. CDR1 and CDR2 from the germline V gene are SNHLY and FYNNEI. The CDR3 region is CASSVGQETQYF. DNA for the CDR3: TGTGCCAGCAGCGTAGGGCAAGAGACCCAGTACTTC.

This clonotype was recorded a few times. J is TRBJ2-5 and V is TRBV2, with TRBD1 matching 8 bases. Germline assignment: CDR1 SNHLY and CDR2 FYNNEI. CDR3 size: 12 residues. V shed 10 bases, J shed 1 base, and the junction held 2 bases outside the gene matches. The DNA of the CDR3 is TGTGCCATTGACAGGGGCCAAGAGACCCAGTACTTC. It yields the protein CAIDRGQETQYF.

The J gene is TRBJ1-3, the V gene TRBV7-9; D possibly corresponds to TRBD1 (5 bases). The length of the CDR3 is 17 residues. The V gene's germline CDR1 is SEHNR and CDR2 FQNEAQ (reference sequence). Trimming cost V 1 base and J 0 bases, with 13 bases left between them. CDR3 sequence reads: CASSLDYGTLSGNTIYF. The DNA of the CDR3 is TGTGCCAGCAGCTTAGATTATGGGACCCTCTCTGGAAACACCATATATTTT. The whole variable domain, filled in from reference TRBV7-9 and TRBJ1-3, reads DTGVSQNPRHKITKRGQNVTFRCDPISEHNRLYWYRQTLGQGPEFLTYFQNEAQLEKSRLLSDRFSAERPKGSFSTLEIQRTEQGDSAMYLCASSLDYGTLSGNTIYFGEGSWLTVV.

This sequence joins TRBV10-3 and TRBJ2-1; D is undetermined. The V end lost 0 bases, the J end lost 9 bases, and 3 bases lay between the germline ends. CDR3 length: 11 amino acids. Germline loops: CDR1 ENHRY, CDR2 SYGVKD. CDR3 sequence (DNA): TGTGCCATCAGTGAGTCTGCTGAGCAGTTCTTC. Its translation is CAISESAEQFF.

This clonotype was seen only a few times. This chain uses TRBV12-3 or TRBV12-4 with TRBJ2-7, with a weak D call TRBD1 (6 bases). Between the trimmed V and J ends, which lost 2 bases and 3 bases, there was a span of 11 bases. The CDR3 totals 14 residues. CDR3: CASSLFDRSYEQYF. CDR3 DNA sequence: TGTGCCAGCAGTTTATTCGACAGGAGCTACGAGCAGTACTTC.

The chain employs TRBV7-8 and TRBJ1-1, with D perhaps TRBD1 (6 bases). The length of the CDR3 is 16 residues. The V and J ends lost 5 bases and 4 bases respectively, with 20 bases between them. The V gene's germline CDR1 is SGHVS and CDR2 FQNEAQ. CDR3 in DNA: TGTGCCAGCAGCGTAGGGGGGGAAGGGAGGGGCACTGAAGCTTTCTTT. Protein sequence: CASSVGGEGRGTEAFF.

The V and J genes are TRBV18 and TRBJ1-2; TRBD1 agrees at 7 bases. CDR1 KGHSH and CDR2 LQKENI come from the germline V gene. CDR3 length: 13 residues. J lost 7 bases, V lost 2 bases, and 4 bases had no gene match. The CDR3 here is CASSPRDSGGYTF. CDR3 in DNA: TGTGCCAGCTCACCAAGGGACAGCGGTGGCTACACCTTC. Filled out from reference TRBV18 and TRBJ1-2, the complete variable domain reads NAGVMQNPRHLVRRRGQEARLRCSPMKGHSHVYWYRQLPEEGLKFMVYLQKENIIDESGMPKERFSAEFPKEGPSILRIQQVVRGDSAAYFCASSPRDSGGYTFGSGTRLTVV.

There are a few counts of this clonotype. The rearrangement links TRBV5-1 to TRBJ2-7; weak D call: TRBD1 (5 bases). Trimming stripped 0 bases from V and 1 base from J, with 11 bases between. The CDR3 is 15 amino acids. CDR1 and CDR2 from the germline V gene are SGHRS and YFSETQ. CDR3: CASSLVGLQSYEQYF. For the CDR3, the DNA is TGCGCCAGCAGCTTGGTGGGGCTTCAATCCTACGAGCAGTACTTC.

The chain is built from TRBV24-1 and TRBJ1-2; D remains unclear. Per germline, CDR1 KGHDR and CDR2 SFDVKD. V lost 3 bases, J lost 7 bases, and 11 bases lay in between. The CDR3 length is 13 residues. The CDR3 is CATSDPYGGGYTF. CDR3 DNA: TGTGCCACCAGTGATCCATATGGAGGTGGCTACACCTTC.

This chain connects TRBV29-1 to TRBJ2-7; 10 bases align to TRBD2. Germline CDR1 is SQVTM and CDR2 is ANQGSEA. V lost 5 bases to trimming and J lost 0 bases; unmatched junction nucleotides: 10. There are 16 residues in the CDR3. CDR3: CSVNLAGGMSSYEQYF. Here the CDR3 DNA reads TGCAGCGTTAACTTAGCGGGAGGCATGAGCTCCTACGAGCAGTACTTC.

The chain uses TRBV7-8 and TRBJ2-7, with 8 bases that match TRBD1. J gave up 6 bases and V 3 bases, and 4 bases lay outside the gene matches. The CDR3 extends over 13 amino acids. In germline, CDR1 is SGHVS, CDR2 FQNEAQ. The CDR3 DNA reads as TGTGCCAGCAGCTTGCCAGGGGGCGGCGAGCAGTACTTC. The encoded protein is CASSLPGGGEQYF.

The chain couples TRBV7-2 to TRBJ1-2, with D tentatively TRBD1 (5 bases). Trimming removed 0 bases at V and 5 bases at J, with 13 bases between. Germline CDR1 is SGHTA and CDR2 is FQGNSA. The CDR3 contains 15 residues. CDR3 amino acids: CASSLASSQAYGYTF. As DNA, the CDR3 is TGTGCCAGCAGCTTAGCGTCATCACAGGCGTATGGCTACACCTTC.

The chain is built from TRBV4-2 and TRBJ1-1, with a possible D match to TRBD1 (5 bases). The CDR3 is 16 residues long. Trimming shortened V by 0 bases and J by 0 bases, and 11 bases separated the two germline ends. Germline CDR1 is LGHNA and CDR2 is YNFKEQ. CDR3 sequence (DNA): TGTGCCAGCAGCCAAGATGGGGCAGGTTTGAACACTGAAGCTTTCTTT. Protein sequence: CASSQDGAGLNTEAFF.

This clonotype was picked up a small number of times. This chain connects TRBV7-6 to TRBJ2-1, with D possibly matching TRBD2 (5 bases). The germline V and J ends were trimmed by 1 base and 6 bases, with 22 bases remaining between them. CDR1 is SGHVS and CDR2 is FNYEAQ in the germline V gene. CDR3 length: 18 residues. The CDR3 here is CASSLVVQLVGVGNEQFF. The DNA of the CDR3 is TGTGCCAGCAGCTTAGTTGTCCAACTAGTTGGAGTGGGCAATGAGCAGTTCTTC.

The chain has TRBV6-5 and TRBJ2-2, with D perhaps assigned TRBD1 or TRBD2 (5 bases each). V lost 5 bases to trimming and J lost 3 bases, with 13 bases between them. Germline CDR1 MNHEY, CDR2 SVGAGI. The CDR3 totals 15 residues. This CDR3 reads CASSPGARYTGELFF. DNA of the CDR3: TGTGCCAGCAGTCCCGGGGCTCGCTACACCGGGGAGCTGTTTTTT.

The CDR3 spells CASSYAPTGTSSGQYF. In nucleotides, the CDR3 is TGTGCCAGCAGTTACGCTCCGACAGGGACCTCGAGTGGGCAGTACTTC. This sequence joins TRBV6-5 and TRBJ2-5, with 7 bases aligning to TRBD1. The germline V gene encodes CDR1 MNHEY and CDR2 SVGAGI. Trimming cost V 2 bases and J 11 bases; bases outside gene matches: 17. This CDR3 region has 16 residues.

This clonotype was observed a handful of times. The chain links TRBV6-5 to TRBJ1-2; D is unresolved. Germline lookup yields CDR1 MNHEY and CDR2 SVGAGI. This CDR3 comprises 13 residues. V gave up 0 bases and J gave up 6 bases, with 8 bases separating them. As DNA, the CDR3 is TGTGCCAGCAGTTACTCGCCCAGTGATGGCTACACCTTC. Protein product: CASSYSPSDGYTF.